The 12 T cell receptor beta chains below were found in one sample sequenced in a study of blood T cell repertoires in COVID-19. Libraries were prepared by immunoSEQ multiplex PCR; TCRdb keeps only in-frame clonotypes and omits some of them. Found here are some 530,000 clones, approximately 85% of them singletons; the top ten hold roughly 3.2%. The source material was peripheral blood. The receptors stem from a human donor in a cohort sampled during active COVID-19.

V usage is TRBV5-6 and J usage is TRBJ1-3; tentatively, D is TRBD1 (6 bases). Germline assignment: CDR1 SGHDT and CDR2 YYEEEE. Trimming removed 1 base at V and 4 bases at J, with 9 bases between. CDR3 length equals 14 residues. The chain's CDR3 is CASSLSGAGNTIYF. The CDR3 DNA sequence: TGTGCCAGCAGCTTGTCAGGGGCCGGAAACACCATATATTTT.

V usage is TRBV7-3 and J usage is TRBJ2-1; 7 bases fit TRBD2. The ends lost 6 bases at V and 3 bases at J; junction bases unmatched: 8. Per germline, CDR1 SGHTA and CDR2 FQGTGA. The CDR3 runs 15 residues. Here the CDR3 reads CASSPSRGDYNEQFF. The CDR3 DNA is TGTGCCAGCAGTCCCTCCCGGGGGGACTACAATGAGCAGTTCTTC.

This clone was recorded a few times. The chain is built from TRBV6-5 and TRBJ1-2, with D possibly TRBD1 on 5 matching bases. This CDR3 is built from 14 residues. The germline V and J ends were trimmed by 0 bases and 1 base, with 6 bases remaining between them. From germline, CDR1 is MNHEY and CDR2 SVGAGI. The CDR3 protein is CASSYSDSNYGYTF. In DNA, the CDR3 is TGTGCCAGCAGTTACTCCGACAGTAACTATGGCTACACCTTC.

CDR3 in amino acids: CASSPLRARDNTEAFF. DNA of the CDR3: TGTGCCAGCAGTCCTCTCAGGGCGCGGGATAACACTGAAGCTTTCTTT. The chain employs TRBV27 and TRBJ1-1; maybe TRBD1 (5 bases). The CDR3 has 16 amino acids. Per the germline V gene, CDR1 is MNHEY and CDR2 is SMNVEV (reference sequence). Trimming cost V 5 bases and J 2 bases, with 18 bases left between them.

This chain connects TRBV25-1 to TRBJ2-2; D might be TRBD1 (6 bases). The CDR3 is 13 amino acids. In germline, CDR1 is MGHDK, CDR2 SYGVNS. Between the trimmed V and J ends, which lost 8 bases and 3 bases, there was a span of 10 bases. In nucleotides, the CDR3 is TGTGCCAGCCGGAGACAGGACACCGGGGAGCTGTTTTTT. Translation: CASRRQDTGELFF.

This chain links TRBV2 with TRBJ2-5; 12 bases match TRBD2. V was pared by 6 bases and J by 4 bases, with 6 bases of the junction left unmatched. Germline V lookup: CDR1 SNHLY, CDR2 FYNNEI. The CDR3 loop spans 15 amino acids. For the CDR3, the DNA is TGTGCCAGCAGGGAACTAGCGGGAGGTAGAGAGACCCAGTACTTC. It codes for CASRELAGGRETQYF.

This clone has more than one count but fewer than ten. The chain recombines TRBV3-1 (or the pseudogene TRBV3-2) with TRBJ1-1; D possibly corresponds to TRBD1 (6 bases). V lost 4 bases, J lost 10 bases, and 16 bases lay in between. Germline CDR1 LGHDT, CDR2 YNNKEL (reference sequence). This CDR3 comprises 13 residues. The CDR3 DNA reads as TGTGCCAGCAGCCCGTCACATCAGGGGCGAGCTTTCTTT. Encoded protein: CASSPSHQGRAFF.

J is TRBJ2-3 and V is TRBV11-2; maybe TRBD1 (5 bases). This CDR3 has 16 residues. Germline V CDR1 and CDR2: SGHAT, FQNNGV. Trimming shortened V by 4 bases and J by 3 bases, and 17 bases separated the two germline ends. CDR3 in amino acids: CASSSSLGRGTDTQYF. CDR3 bases: TGTGCCAGCAGCTCCTCCTTGGGGCGAGGAACAGATACGCAGTATTTT.

The rearrangement links TRBV12-5 to TRBJ1-1, with D maybe TRBD1 (6 bases). V dropped 0 bases and J dropped 0 bases, with 11 bases sitting between them. Germline values: CDR1 LGHNT, CDR2 FRNRAP. This CDR3 region has 16 residues. CDR3 in amino acids: CASGLVGTKMNTEAFF. The CDR3 nucleotides read TGTGCTAGTGGTTTGGTAGGGACAAAGATGAACACTGAAGCTTTCTTT.

This clone appeared a single time. The rearrangement links TRBV19 to TRBJ2-5; D perhaps matches TRBD1 (6 bases). Germline CDR1 and CDR2: LNHDA and SQIVND (reference sequence). The CDR3 runs to 15 residues. V shed 4 bases and J shed 1 base, with 13 bases lying between them. The CDR3 DNA follows: TGTGCCAGTAGTAGGTCTCAGGGGCCCCAAGAGACCCAGTACTTC. It codes for CASSRSQGPQETQYF.

CDR3 protein: CASSPAGGRTQPQHF. The DNA for the CDR3 is TGTGCCAGCAGCCCCGCCGGGGGGCGGACTCAGCCCCAGCATTTT. The V and J genes are TRBV7-9 and TRBJ1-5; D possibly corresponds to TRBD1 (6 bases). V lost 5 bases to trimming and J lost 6 bases, with 17 bases between them. The germline V gene has CDR1 SEHNR and CDR2 FQNEAQ (reference sequence). The CDR3 is made up of 15 amino acids.

This clone has only a few counts. The rearrangement links TRBV7-3 to TRBJ2-1; maybe TRBD1 (5 bases). The V gene lost 2 bases and the J gene lost 5 bases, with 10 bases spanning the gap. In germline, CDR1 is SGHTA, CDR2 FQGTGA. This CDR3 contains 14 residues. Here the CDR3 DNA reads TGTGCCAGCAGCTTAGCTTTAGGGGACAATGAGCAGTTCTTC. Translated, it gives CASSLALGDNEQFF.